These 8 T cell receptor beta chains were sequenced from one sample in a study of metastatic and nonmetastatic thyroid tumors (TCRdb year 2020). Libraries were made using PCR. The sequencing machine was an Illumina HiSeq 4000. The public reads were quality trimmed at Q25 with fastp and then assembled into clones with MiXCR by TCRdb, keeping productive beta chains. For this sample there are about 6,000 clones; roughly 29% appear just once. About 20% of the sample is held by the ten biggest clonotypes. No treatment had been received by any patient before thyroid surgery. Sequenced material: adjacent normal tissue. These receptors were collected from a female donor with papillary thyroid cancer or a benign thyroid nodule (not recorded which). Some clones in this sample may be carry-over from other donors' samples.

As concerns this clone: A read error may produce the germline difference seen at one junction end. Additional DNA sequences in this sample encode the identical CDR3. The V call is TRBV11-2, the J call TRBJ2-7; D is perhaps TRBD1 or TRBD2 (6 bases each). CDR1 is SGHAT, CDR2 FQNNGV, per germline. The CDR3 sequence is 15 residues long. The CDR3 loop reads CASSQRGRLSYEQYF. For the CDR3, the DNA is TGTGCCAGCAGCCAGAGGGGGAGGCTCTCCTACGAGCAATACTTC.

This chain connects TRBV11-2 to TRBJ2-1; D might be TRBD2 (6 bases). V shed 8 bases and J shed 6 bases, with 17 bases lying between them. In germline, CDR1 is SGHAT, CDR2 FQNNGV. The CDR3 loop spans 14 amino acids. CDR3 residues: CASGDEWRANEQFF. In nucleotides, the CDR3 is TGTGCCAGCGGGGATGAATGGAGGGCCAATGAGCAGTTCTTC.

Only a few counts were recorded for this clone. The V gene is TRBV19, the J gene TRBJ2-7; TRBD1 might be the D (5 bases). Trimming removed 5 bases at V and 3 bases at J, with 17 bases between. This CDR3 is 15 amino acids long. CDR1 LNHDA and CDR2 SQIVND come from the germline V gene (reference sequence). The CDR3 DNA is TGTGCCAGTAGTCGTCCAGGACAAGGAGTCTACGAGCAGTACTTC. Translation gives CASSRPGQGVYEQYF.

The chain has TRBV6-2 or TRBV6-3 and TRBJ1-6; no clear D. The CDR3 is 14 amino acids. Looked up from germline, CDR1 is MNHEY and CDR2 is SVGEGT. The ends were cut back, 2 bases at V and 7 bases at J, with 9 bases in the middle. CDR3 region: CASSYAQQNSPLHF. CDR3 DNA: TGTGCCAGCAGTTACGCCCAACAAAATTCACCCCTCCACTTT.

The CDR3 region has the DNA TGTGCCAGCTTTGCGGGAGCTTCAGATACGCAGTATTTT. It is translated as CASFAGASDTQYF. The chain recombines TRBV27 with TRBJ2-3, with 7 bases identical to TRBD2. V dropped 8 bases and J dropped 4; count of bases not matched to a gene: 6. Per germline, CDR1 MNHEY and CDR2 SMNVEV (reference sequence). The CDR3 is 13 residues long.

This clone was seen a few times. The V call is TRBV28, the J call TRBJ2-7, with a possible D match to TRBD2 (5 bases). V dropped 5 bases and J dropped 4 bases, with 15 bases sitting between them. The CDR3 has 14 amino acids. Germline lookup yields CDR1 MDHEN and CDR2 SYDVKM. The CDR3 nucleotides are TGTGCCAGCAGTCCCCTTTTGGGGAGTTACGAGCAGTACTTC. Its translation is CASSPLLGSYEQYF.

This chain links TRBV5-1 with TRBJ1-2; no clear D. Germline CDR1 and CDR2: SGHRS and YFSETQ. This CDR3 has 18 residues. V was clipped by 1 base and J by 1 base, with 20 bases between them. CDR3 sequence: CASSLSPTRLTINYGYTF. CDR3 bases: TGCGCCAGCAGCTTGTCCCCTACTCGCCTTACAATTAACTATGGCTACACCTTC.

This chain's CDR3 is CASSPHDREGGYTF. For the CDR3, the DNA is TGTGCCAGCAGTCCTCACGACAGGGAAGGTGGCTACACCTTC. The chain joins TRBV2 to TRBJ1-2; 7 bases match TRBD1. Germline CDR1 is SNHLY and CDR2 is FYNNEI. V lost 5 bases and J lost 7; bases outside the gene matches: 10. This CDR3 comprises 14 residues.